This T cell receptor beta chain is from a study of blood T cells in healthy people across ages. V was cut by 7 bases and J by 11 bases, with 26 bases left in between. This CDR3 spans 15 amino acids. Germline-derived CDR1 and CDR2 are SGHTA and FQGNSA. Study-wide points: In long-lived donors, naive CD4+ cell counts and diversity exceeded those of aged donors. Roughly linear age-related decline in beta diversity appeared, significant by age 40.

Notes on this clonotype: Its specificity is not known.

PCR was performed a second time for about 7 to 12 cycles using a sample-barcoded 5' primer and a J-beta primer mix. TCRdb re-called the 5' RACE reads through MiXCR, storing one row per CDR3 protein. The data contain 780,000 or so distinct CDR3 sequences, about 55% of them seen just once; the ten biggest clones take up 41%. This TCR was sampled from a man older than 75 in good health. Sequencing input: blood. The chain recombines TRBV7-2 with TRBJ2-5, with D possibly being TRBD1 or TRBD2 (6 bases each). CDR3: CASTLGGTAVGEQYF. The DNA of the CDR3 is TGTGCCAGCACCCTAGGGGGGACTGCCGTTGGGGAGCAGTACTTC.